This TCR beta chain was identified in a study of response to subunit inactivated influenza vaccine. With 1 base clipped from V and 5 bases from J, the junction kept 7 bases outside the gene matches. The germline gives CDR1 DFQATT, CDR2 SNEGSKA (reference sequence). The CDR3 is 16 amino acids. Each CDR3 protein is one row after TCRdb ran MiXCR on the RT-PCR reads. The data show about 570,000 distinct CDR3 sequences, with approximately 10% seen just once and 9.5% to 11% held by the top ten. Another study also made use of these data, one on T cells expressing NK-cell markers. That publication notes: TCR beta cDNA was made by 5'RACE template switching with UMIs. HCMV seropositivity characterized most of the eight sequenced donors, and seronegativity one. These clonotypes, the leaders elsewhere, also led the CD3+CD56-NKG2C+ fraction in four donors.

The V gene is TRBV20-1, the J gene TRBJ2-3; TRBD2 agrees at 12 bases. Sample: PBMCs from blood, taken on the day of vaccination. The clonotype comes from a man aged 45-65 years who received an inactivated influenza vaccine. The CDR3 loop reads CSARVPTSGRVDTQYF. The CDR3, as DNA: TGCAGTGCTAGAGTCCCGACTAGCGGGAGAGTAGATACGCAGTATTTT.